The 11 T cell receptor beta chains listed next were all sequenced from one sample in a study of cytomegalovirus exposure and HLA in healthy donors. The PCR was carried out with 60 Vbeta primers and 13 Jbeta primers. Assay used: immunoSEQ multiplex PCR; TCRdb lists only in-frame clones, some missing. The table shows approximately 200,000 clones, with around 79% occurring only once. Sequencing was done on a sample of PBMCs. The receptors stem from a girl aged 5-17 years in good health and CMV-seropositive.

The chain has TRBV11-3 and TRBJ2-2, with TRBD2 as a possible D gene (5 bases). V shed 5 bases and J shed 6 bases, with 13 bases lying between them. Germline V gene sequence: CDR1 SGHNT, CDR2 YENEEA. The CDR3 length is 14 residues. The chain's CDR3 is CASSPVGDSGELFF. DNA for the CDR3: TGTGCCAGCAGCCCCGTCGGGGATTCCGGGGAGCTGTTTTTT.

This chain connects TRBV19 to TRBJ1-4, with 8 bases lining up with TRBD1. The CDR3 is 15 residues long. CDR1 is LNHDA and CDR2 is SQIVND in the germline V gene (reference sequence). Trimming removed 6 bases from V and 5 bases from J; junction bases left unmatched: 8. The CDR3, as DNA: TGTGCCAGTAGCCAAAACAGGGGGGAAAATGAAAAACTGTTTTTT. This encodes CASSQNRGENEKLFF.

The rearrangement links TRBV6-1 to TRBJ1-4, with D tentatively TRBD1 (5 bases). This CDR3 has 17 amino acids. The V gene lost 0 bases and the J gene lost 0 bases, with 11 bases spanning the gap. Germline lookup yields CDR1 MNHNS and CDR2 SASEGT. This chain's CDR3 is CASSEALRAATNEKLFF. The CDR3 nucleotides are TGTGCCAGCAGTGAAGCGCTCAGGGCAGCAACTAATGAAAAACTGTTTTTT.

The chain joins TRBV30 to TRBJ1-5; perhaps TRBD1 as D (5 bases). The length of the CDR3 is 14 residues. CDR1 GTSNPN and CDR2 SVGIG come from the germline V gene (reference sequence). The V and J ends lost 3 bases and 9 bases respectively, with 18 bases between them. CDR3 nucleotides: TGTGCCTGGAGCCAAAACCTGGACAACCCGCCCCAGCATTTT. Residues: CAWSQNLDNPPQHF.

This clone was seen once. This chain joins TRBV2 and TRBJ1-1; perhaps TRBD1 as D (6 bases). Germline V gene sequence: CDR1 SNHLY, CDR2 FYNNEI. The CDR3 runs to 15 residues. Trimming removed 9 bases at V and 6 bases at J, with 23 bases between. The chain's CDR3 is CASSPKGQGRPEAFF. CDR3 in DNA: TGTGCCAGTTCCCCGAAGGGGCAGGGGCGACCTGAAGCTTTCTTT.

The CDR3 here is CASRKTPNTEAFF. DNA of the CDR3: TGTGCCAGCAGAAAGACACCTAACACTGAAGCTTTCTTT. This chain joins TRBV6-5 and TRBJ1-1; D unclear. The ends were cut back, 6 bases at V and 2 bases at J, with 10 bases in the middle. The germline V gene has CDR1 MNHEY and CDR2 SVGAGI. CDR3 length equals 13 residues.

The genes are TRBV5-1 and TRBJ1-2, with 10 positions matching TRBD1. V was pared by 4 bases and J by 2 bases, with 8 bases of the junction left unmatched. Looked up from germline, CDR1 is SGHRS and CDR2 is YFSETQ. This CDR3 spans 16 amino acids. CDR3 sequence reads: CASSTQDRGFNYGYTF. In DNA form, the CDR3 reads TGCGCCAGCAGCACGCAGGACAGGGGGTTCAACTATGGCTACACCTTC.

This clone has only one observation. The junction departs from germline at one end; a sequencing error may be responsible. Distinct nucleotide sequences in the sample also encode this CDR3. The rearrangement links TRBV11-2 to TRBJ2-7, with 10 positions matching TRBD2. The germline gives CDR1 SGHAT, CDR2 FQNNGV. There are 15 residues in the CDR3. This CDR3 is CASSLSGGGPYEQYF. The DNA of the CDR3 is TGTGCCAGCAGCTTGAGCGGGGGGGGACCCTATGAGCAGTACTTC. Using reference TRBV11-2 and TRBJ2-7 for the parts outside the CDR3, the full variable domain is EAGVAQSPRYKIIEKRQSVAFWCNPISGHATLYWYQQILGQGPKLLIQFQNNGVVDDSQLPKDRFSAERLKGVDSTLKIQPAKLEDSAVYLCASSLSGGGPYEQYFGPGTRLTVT.

The rearrangement uses TRBV19 and TRBJ2-2; tentatively, D is TRBD1 (6 bases). CDR1 is LNHDA and CDR2 is SQIVND in the germline V gene (reference sequence). The CDR3 totals 13 residues. V lost 9 bases and J lost 7, with 15 bases in between. The CDR3 DNA reads as TGTGCCAGCAGTGCAGGGGCGGTCGGGGAGCTGTTTTTT. This gives the protein CASSAGAVGELFF. Filled out from reference TRBV19 and TRBJ2-2, the complete variable domain reads DGGITQSPKYLFRKEGQNVTLSCEQNLNHDAMYWYRQDPGQGLRLIYYSQIVNDFQKGDIAEGYSVSREKKESFPLTVTSAQKNPTAFYLCASSAGAVGELFFGEGSRLTVL.

This rearrangement joins TRBV19 to TRBJ2-7, with TRBD1 matching 9 bases. The J segment lost 2 bases and the V segment lost 3 bases, leaving 5 bases of the junction unmatched. The CDR3 consists of 15 residues. Germline V gives CDR1 LNHDA, CDR2 SQIVND (reference sequence). CDR3 DNA: TGTGCCAGTAGTATCCGGGACAGGGCAACCTACGAGCAGTACTTC. Translating gives CASSIRDRATYEQYF.

This clone was picked up one time. The V call is TRBV18, the J call TRBJ2-1; D is possibly TRBD2 (5 bases). CDR1 KGHSH and CDR2 LQKENI come from the germline V gene. There are 14 residues in the CDR3. Trimming pared 2 bases from V and 10 bases from J, leaving 15 bases between. The CDR3 DNA sequence: TGTGCCAGCTCACCAGAAAAGCGGCTCGGGGAGCAGTTCTTC. The encoded protein is CASSPEKRLGEQFF.